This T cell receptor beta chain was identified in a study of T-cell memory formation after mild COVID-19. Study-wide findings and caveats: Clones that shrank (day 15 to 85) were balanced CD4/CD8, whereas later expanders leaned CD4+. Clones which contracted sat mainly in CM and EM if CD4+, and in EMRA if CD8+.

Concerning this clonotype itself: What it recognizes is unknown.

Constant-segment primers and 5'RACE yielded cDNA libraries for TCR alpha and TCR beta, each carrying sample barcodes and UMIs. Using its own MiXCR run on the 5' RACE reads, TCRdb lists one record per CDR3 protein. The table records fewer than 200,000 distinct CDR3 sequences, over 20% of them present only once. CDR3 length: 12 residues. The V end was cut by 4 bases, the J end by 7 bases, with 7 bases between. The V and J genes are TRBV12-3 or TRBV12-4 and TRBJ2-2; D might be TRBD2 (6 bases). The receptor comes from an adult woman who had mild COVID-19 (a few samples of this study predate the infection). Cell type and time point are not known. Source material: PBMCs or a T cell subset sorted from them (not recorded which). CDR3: CASSWRGGELFF. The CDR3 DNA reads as TGTGCCAGCAGTTGGAGGGGCGGGGAGCTGTTTTTT.